This T cell receptor beta chain stems from a study of blood T cell repertoires in COVID-19. J was trimmed by 3 bases and V by 3 bases; bases with no gene match: 5. Germline CDR1 LNHDA, CDR2 SQIVND (reference sequence). This CDR3 comprises 15 residues. Enrollment of patients from Seattle took place during active infection, with longitudinal follow-up. Per the authors' pipeline: Amplification of reference gene primers provided the estimated nucleated cell counts. This table comes from immunoSEQ multiplex PCR, and its TCRdb copy is limited to in-frame clones, with some not included. The D gene and trimming were derived from the DNA, and the V and J assignments and clone size from that table. Of fewer than 400,000 clones listed, roughly nine tenths are singletons.

Sequencing was done on a sample of peripheral blood. V is TRBV19 and J is TRBJ2-1, with TRBD1 matching over 7 bases. The source is a woman aged 30 to 39 with COVID-19, enrolled during active disease. CDR3 sequence (DNA): TGTGCCAGTAGTATTCTGTGGGACAGCTACAATGAGCAGTTCTTC. As protein: CASSILWDSYNEQFF.